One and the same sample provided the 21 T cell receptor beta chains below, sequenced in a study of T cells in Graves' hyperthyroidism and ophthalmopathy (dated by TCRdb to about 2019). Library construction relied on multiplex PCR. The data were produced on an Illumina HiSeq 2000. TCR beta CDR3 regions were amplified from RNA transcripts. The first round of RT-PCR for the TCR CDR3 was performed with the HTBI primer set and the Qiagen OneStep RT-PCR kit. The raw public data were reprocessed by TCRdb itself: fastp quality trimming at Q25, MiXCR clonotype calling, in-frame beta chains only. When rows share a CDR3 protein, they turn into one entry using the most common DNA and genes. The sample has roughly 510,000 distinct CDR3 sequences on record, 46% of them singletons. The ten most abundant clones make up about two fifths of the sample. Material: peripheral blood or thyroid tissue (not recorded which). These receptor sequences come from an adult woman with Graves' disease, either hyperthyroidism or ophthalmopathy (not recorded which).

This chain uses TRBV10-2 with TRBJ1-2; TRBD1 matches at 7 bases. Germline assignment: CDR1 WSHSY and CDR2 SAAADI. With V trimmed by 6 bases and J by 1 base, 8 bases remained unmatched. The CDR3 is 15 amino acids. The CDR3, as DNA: TGCGCCAGCAGGGACCGGGACAGCCTTAACTATGGCTACACCTTC. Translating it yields CASRDRDSLNYGYTF.

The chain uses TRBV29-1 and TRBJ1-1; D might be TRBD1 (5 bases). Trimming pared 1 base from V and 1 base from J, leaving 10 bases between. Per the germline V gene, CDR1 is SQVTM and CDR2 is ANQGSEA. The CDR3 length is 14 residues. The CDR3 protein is CSVEGGPGNTEAFF. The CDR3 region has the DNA TGCAGCGTTGAAGGGGGCCCGGGGAACACTGAAGCTTTCTTT.

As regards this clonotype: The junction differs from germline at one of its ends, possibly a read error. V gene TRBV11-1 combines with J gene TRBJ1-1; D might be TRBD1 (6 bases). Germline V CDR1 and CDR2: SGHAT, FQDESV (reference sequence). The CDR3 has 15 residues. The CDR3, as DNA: TGTGCCAGCAGCTTGGGGGGGGCCCTGAACACTGAAACTTTCTTT. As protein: CASSLGGALNTETFF.

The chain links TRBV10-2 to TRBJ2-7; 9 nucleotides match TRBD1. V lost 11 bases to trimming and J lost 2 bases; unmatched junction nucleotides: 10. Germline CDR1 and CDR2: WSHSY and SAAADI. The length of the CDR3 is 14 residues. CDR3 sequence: CASWSGQGTYEQYF. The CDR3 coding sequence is TGCGCCTCCTGGAGCGGACAGGGGACCTACGAGCAGTACTTC.

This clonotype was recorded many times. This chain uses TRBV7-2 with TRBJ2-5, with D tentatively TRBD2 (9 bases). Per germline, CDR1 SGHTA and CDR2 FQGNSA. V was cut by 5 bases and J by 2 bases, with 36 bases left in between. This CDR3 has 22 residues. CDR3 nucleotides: TGTGCCAGCAGCCCGGACAGGGATATCACGCCTAGCGGGAAAGGCGGGCAAGAGACCCAGTACTTC. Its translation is CASSPDRDITPSGKGGQETQYF.

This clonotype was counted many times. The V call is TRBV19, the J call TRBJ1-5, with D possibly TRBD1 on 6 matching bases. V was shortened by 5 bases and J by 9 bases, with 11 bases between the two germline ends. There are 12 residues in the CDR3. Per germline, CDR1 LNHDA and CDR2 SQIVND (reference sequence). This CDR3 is CASSGGRGPQHF. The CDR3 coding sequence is TGTGCCAGTAGTGGGGGCCGGGGGCCCCAGCATTTT.

The CDR3 sequence: CASSLGSPDEQYF. In nucleotides, the CDR3 is TGTGCCAGTAGTTTGGGGTCTCCCGACGAGCAGTACTTC. The J gene is TRBJ2-7, the V gene TRBV19; no reliable D call. V was trimmed by 5 bases and J by 5 bases, leaving 13 bases between them. Looked up from germline, CDR1 is LNHDA and CDR2 is SQIVND (reference sequence). This CDR3 is built from 13 residues.

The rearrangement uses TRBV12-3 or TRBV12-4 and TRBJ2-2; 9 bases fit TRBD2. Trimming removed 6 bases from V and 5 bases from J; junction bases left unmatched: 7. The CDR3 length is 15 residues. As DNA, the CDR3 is TGTGCCAGCAGGATGGCGGGAGGGGTAACCGGGGAGCTGTTTTTT. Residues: CASRMAGGVTGELFF.

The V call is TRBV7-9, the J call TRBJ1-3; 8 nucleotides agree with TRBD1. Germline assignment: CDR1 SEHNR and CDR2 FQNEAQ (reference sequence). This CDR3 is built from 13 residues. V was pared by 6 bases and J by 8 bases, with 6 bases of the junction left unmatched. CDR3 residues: CASRAGGGDTIYF. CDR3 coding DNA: TGTGCCAGCAGAGCAGGGGGCGGTGACACCATATATTTT.

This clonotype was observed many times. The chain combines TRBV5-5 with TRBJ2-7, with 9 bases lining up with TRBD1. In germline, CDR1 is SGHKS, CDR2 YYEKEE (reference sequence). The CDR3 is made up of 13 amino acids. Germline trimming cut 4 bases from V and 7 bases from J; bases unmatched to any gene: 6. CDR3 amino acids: CASSRDRVWEQYF. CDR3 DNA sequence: TGTGCCAGCAGCCGGGACAGGGTGTGGGAGCAGTACTTC.

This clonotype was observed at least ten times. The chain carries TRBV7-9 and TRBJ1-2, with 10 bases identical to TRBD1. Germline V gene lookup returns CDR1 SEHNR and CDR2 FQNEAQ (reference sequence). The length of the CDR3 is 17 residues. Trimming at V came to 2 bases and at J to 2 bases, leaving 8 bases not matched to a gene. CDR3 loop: CASSLTPGQGLNYGYTF. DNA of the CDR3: TGTGCCAGCAGCTTAACACCGGGACAGGGGCTAAACTATGGCTACACCTTC.

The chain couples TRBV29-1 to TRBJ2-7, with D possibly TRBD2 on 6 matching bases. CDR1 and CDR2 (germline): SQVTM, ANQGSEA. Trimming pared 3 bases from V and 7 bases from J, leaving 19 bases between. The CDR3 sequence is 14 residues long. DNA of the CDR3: TGCAGCGTTGAGCCCCCCGGGAGAGGGAGGGAGCAGTACTTC. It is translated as CSVEPPGRGREQYF.

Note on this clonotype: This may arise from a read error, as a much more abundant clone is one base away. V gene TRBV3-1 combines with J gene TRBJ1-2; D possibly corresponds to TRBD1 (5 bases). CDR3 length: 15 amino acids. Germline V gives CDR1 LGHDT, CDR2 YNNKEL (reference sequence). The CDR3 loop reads CASSQEWAGSYGDTF. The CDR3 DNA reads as TGTGCCAGCAGCCAAGAATGGGCAGGGTCATATGGCGACACCTTC.

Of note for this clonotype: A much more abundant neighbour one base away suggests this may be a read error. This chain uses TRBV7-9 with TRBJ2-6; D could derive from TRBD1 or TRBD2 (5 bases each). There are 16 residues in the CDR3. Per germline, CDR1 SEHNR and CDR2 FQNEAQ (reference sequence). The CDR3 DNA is TGCGCCAGCAGCCAAGGGACCCTCGGGGAGGCCAACGTCCTGACTTTC. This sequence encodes CASSQGTLGEANVLTF. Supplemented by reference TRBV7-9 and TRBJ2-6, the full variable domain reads DTGVSQNPRHKITKRGQNVTFRCDPISEHNRLYWYRQTLGQGPEFLTYFQNEAQLEKSRLLSDRFSAERPKGSFSTLEIQRTEQGDSAMYLCASSQGTLGEANVLTFGAGSRLTVL.

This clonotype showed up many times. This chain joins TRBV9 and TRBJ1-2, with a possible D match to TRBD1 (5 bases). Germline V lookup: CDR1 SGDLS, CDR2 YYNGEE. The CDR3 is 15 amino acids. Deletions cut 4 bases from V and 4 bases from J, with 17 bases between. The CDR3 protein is CASSPSMTAPYGYTF. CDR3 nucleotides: TGTGCCAGCAGCCCCTCCATGACAGCTCCCTATGGCTACACCTTC.

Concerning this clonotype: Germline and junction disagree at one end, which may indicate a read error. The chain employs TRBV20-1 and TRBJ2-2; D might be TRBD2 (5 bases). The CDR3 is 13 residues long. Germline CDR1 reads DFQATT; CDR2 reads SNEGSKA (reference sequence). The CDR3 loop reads CSAGDPNTGELSW. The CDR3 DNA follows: TGCAGTGCGGGCGACCCGAACACCGGGGAGCTGTCTTGG.

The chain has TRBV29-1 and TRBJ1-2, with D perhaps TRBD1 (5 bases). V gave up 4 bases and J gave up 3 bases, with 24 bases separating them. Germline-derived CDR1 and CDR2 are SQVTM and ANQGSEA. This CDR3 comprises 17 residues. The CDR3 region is CSVGEPGGRESYYGYTF. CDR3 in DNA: TGCAGCGTTGGGGAGCCGGGAGGCAGGGAGTCCTACTATGGCTACACCTTC.

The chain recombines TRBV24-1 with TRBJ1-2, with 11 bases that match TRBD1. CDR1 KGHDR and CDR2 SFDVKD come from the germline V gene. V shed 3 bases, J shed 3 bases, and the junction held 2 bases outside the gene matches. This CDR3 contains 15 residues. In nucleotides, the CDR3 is TGTGCCACCAGTGATCCGGGACAGGGGGACTATGGCTACACCTTC. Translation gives CATSDPGQGDYGYTF.

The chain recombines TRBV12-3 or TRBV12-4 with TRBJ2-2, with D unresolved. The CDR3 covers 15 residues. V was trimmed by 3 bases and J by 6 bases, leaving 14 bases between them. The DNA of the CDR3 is TGTGCCAGCAGTTTTCAAGGTGGTTTTGCCGGGGAGCTGTTTTTT. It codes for CASSFQGGFAGELFF.

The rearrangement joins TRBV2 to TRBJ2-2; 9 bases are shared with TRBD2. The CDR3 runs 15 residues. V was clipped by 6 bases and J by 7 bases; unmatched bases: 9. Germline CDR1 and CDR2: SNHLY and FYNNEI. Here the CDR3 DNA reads TGTGCCAGCAGCCAAGTGGGTAGCGGGAGCGGGGAGCTGTTTTTT. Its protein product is CASSQVGSGSGELFF.

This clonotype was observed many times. The DNA of the CDR3 is TGTGCCAGCAGTGAAGTCCCCAGCTACTCTGGAAACACCATATATTTT. This gives the protein CASSEVPSYSGNTIYF. This chain joins TRBV25-1 and TRBJ1-3; D remains ambiguous. Germline CDR1 MGHDK, CDR2 SYGVNS. The CDR3 consists of 16 residues. Trimming cost V 2 bases and J 0 bases, with 11 bases left between them.